These T cell receptor beta chains were read from a single sample in a study of blood T cell repertoires in COVID-19. Libraries were prepared by immunoSEQ multiplex PCR; TCRdb keeps only in-frame clonotypes and omits some of them. The sample contains 190,000 or so clones, 82% of which appear only once. Sequenced: peripheral blood. The source of these receptors is a human donor with acute or convalescent COVID-19. The donor label of this sample is uncertain. Each CDR3 is given with its conserved first and last residue. D genes are given only for firm matches. A clone size is listed for some rows: how often the clone was seen (once, few, many), or a class if it is expanded.

CDR3aa | CDR3nt | v_gene | abundance | d_gene | j_gene
CASSGAGGNEQFF | TGCGCCAGCAGCGGCGCCGGAGGCAATGAGCAGTTCTTC | TRBV5-1 | - | - | TRBJ2-1
CASSSPEGQAGEKLFF | TGTGCCAGCAGCTCCCCTGAGGGGCAAGCGGGTGAAAAACTGTTTTTT | TRBV28 | once | - | TRBJ1-4
CASRTGLNTEAFF | TGTGCCAGCAGGACAGGGTTGAACACTGAAGCTTTCTTT | TRBV25-1 | - | TRBD1 | TRBJ1-1
CASSLGLPGNTIYF | TGTGCCAGCAGCTTAGGTCTCCCTGGAAACACCATATATTTT | TRBV7-9 | - | - | TRBJ1-3
CASSLVGQGALEQYF | TGTGCCAGCAGCTTGGTGGGACAGGGGGCACTCGAGCAGTACTTC | TRBV5-6 | once | TRBD1 | TRBJ2-7
CASSESGGSYNEQFF | TGTGCCAGCAGTGAATCGGGAGGCAGCTACAATGAGCAGTTCTTC | TRBV25-1 | - | TRBD2 | TRBJ2-1
CASRSLAVQYF | TGTGCCAGCCGTTCGTTAGCTGTGCAGTACTTC | TRBV6-5 | - | - | TRBJ2-7
CASTKQGGKDHEQFF | TGTGCCAGCACCAAACAGGGTGGAAAGGACCATGAGCAGTTCTTC | TRBV2 | - | - | TRBJ2-1
CASSEDRAAEAFF | TGCGCCAGCAGCGAGGACAGGGCGGCTGAAGCTTTCTTT | TRBV5-1 | few | TRBD1 | TRBJ1-1
CSVQTSGRGYNEQFF | TGCAGCGTTCAGACTAGCGGGAGGGGCTACAATGAGCAGTTCTTC | TRBV29-1 | - | TRBD2 | TRBJ2-1
CASSKTSGRAQETQYF | TGCGCCAGCAGTAAAACTAGCGGGAGGGCCCAAGAGACCCAGTACTTC | TRBV10-2 | - | TRBD2 | TRBJ2-5
CASSLQGLSYNEQFF | TGTGCCAGCAGCTTACAGGGCCTAAGCTACAATGAGCAGTTCTTC | TRBV7-2 | - | - | TRBJ2-1
CASSQIVGEGTQYF | TGCGCCAGCAGCCAAATAGTGGGAGAAGGGACCCAGTACTTC | TRBV4-3 | - | - | TRBJ2-5
CASNRAGLNTEAFF | TGTGCCAGCAACCGGGCAGGGTTGAACACTGAAGCTTTCTTT | TRBV13 | - | - | TRBJ1-1
CASSQGPQAPTDTQYF | TGCGCCAGCAGCCAAGGCCCCCAAGCGCCGACAGATACGCAGTATTTT | TRBV4-1 | - | - | TRBJ2-3
CASSTGQSYEQYF | TGTGCCAGCAGCACGGGACAGTCCTACGAGCAGTACTTC | TRBV5-4 | - | TRBD1 | TRBJ2-7
CASSLAGTGAIGYTF | TGTGCCAGCAGTTTAGCAGGGACAGGGGCGATTGGCTACACCTTC | TRBV28 | - | TRBD1 | TRBJ1-2
CASSSLISGGWDEQYF | TGTGCCAGCTCATCCCTAATTTCTGGGGGCTGGGACGAGCAGTACTTC | TRBV18 | - | - | TRBJ2-7
CASSQVSVPYNEQFF | TGTGCCAGCAGCCAAGTCAGTGTTCCCTACAATGAGCAGTTCTTC | TRBV14 | - | - | TRBJ2-1
CASSFSARGLAVHNEQFF | TGTGCCAGCAGTTTTTCCGCCCGGGGACTAGCGGTCCACAATGAGCAGTTCTTC | TRBV27 | - | TRBD2 | TRBJ2-1
CASNRQGSSYNSPLHF | TGTGCCAGCAACCGACAGGGGAGCTCCTATAATTCACCCCTCCACTTT | TRBV5-8 | - | TRBD1 | TRBJ1-6
CASSFQAMSSYEQYF | TGTGCCAGCAGCTTCCAAGCGATGAGCTCCTACGAGCAGTACTTC | TRBV7-8 | - | - | TRBJ2-7
CASSQQGVGDTQYF | TGTGCCAGCAGCCAGCAGGGCGTCGGAGATACGCAGTATTTT | TRBV3-1/TRBV3-2 | - | - | TRBJ2-3
CASASGQETQYF | TGTGCCAGCGCCAGCGGGCAAGAGACCCAGTACTTC | TRBV19 | - | - | TRBJ2-5
CASSEAWDRDTEAFF | TGTGCCAGCAGTGAAGCTTGGGACAGGGACACTGAAGCTTTCTTT | TRBV6-1 | - | TRBD1 | TRBJ1-1
CATSTLQGQGYGYTF | TGTGCCACCAGCACTCTACAGGGGCAGGGCTATGGCTACACCTTC | TRBV15 | - | TRBD1 | TRBJ1-2
CASIPGPGQDTQYF | TGTGCCAGCATCCCCGGGCCCGGACAAGATACGCAGTATTTT | TRBV5-4 | - | - | TRBJ2-3
CASSLRTSGSHEQFF | TGTGCCAGCAGTTTAAGGACTAGCGGGAGCCATGAGCAGTTCTTC | TRBV27 | - | TRBD2 | TRBJ2-1
CASSPGDFRKDTQYF | TGCGCCAGCAGTCCCGGGGATTTCAGGAAAGATACGCAGTATTTT | TRBV4-1 | - | - | TRBJ2-3
CASSSGRTSGANVLTF | TGTGCCAGTAGTAGCGGGAGAACCTCTGGGGCCAACGTCCTGACTTTC | TRBV19 | - | TRBD2 | TRBJ2-6
CASSLEATRGSPLHF | TGCGCCAGCAGCCTCGAAGCGACCAGGGGTTCACCCCTCCACTTT | TRBV4-1 | - | - | TRBJ1-6
CASSRQSNQPQHF | TGTGCCAGCAGCCGACAAAGCAATCAGCCCCAGCATTTT | TRBV7-8 | - | - | TRBJ1-5
CASSQAATSGSHNEQFF | TGTGCCAGCAGCCAAGCAGCGACTAGCGGGAGCCACAATGAGCAGTTCTTC | TRBV14 | once | TRBD2 | TRBJ2-1
CAESTPYGHRDTQYF | TGTGCCGAAAGTACCCCGTATGGGCACAGAGATACGCAGTATTTT | TRBV9 | - | - | TRBJ2-3
CASSPSRAGASGELFF | TGTGCCAGCAGCCCATCCCGGGCGGGAGCTAGCGGGGAGCTGTTTTTT | TRBV3-1/TRBV3-2 | - | TRBD2 | TRBJ2-2
CARGALDEQYF | TGTGCCAGGGGGGCTTTGGACGAGCAGTACTTC | TRBV14 | - | - | TRBJ2-7